This TCR beta chain derives from a study of control samples from healthy donors and cancer patients. This CDR3 spans 12 amino acids. V dropped 7 bases and J dropped 4 bases, with 7 bases sitting between them. The germline V gene encodes CDR1 MNHEY and CDR2 SVGAGI. The protocol was immunoSEQ multiplex PCR, while the TCRdb copy is restricted to in-frame clones and leaves out a portion. The sample lists fewer than 150,000 clones; roughly 90% were seen once. The clonotype originates from a woman aged 18-29 years in good health. The chain carries TRBV6-5 and TRBJ2-2; unclear D gene. The sample comprised blood. CDR3: CASTATTGELFF. The CDR3, as DNA: TGTGCCAGCACCGCGACCACCGGGGAGCTGTTTTTT.